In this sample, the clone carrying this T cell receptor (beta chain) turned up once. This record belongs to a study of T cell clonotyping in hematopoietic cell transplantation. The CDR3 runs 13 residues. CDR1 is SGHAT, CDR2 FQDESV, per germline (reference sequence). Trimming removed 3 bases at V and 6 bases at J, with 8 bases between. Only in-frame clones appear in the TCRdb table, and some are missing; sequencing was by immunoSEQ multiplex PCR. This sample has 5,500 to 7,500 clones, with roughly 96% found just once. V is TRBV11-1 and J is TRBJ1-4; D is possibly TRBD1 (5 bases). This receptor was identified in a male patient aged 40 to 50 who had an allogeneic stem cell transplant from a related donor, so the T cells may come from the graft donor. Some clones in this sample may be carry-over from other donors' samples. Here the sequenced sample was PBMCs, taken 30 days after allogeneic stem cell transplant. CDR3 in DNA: TGTGCCAGCAGCTTTTCAGGGTATGAAAAACTGTTTTTT. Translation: CASSFSGYEKLFF.